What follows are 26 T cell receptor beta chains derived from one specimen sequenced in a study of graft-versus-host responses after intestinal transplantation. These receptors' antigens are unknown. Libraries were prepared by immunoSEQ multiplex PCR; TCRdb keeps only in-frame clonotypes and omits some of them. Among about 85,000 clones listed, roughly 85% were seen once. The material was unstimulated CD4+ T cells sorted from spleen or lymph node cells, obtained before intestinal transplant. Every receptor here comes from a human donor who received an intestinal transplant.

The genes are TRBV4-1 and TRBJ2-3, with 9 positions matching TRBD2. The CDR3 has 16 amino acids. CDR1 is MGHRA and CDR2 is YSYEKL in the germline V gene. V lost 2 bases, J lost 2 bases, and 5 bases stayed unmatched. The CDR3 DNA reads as TGCGCCAGCAGCCAACAGACTAGCGGAACCACAGATACGCAGTATTTT. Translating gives CASSQQTSGTTDTQYF.

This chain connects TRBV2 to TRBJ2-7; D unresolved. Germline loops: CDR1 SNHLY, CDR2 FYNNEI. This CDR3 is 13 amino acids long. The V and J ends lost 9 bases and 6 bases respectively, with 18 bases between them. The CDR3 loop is CASRQYPTGEQYF. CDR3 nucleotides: TGTGCCAGTCGGCAGTATCCTACGGGCGAGCAGTACTTC. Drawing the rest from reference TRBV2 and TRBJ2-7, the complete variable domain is EPEVTQTPSHQVTQMGQEVILRCVPISNHLYFYWYRQILGQKVEFLVSFYNNEISEKSEIFDDQFSVERPDGSNFTLKIRSTKLEDSAMYFCASRQYPTGEQYFGPGTRLTVT.

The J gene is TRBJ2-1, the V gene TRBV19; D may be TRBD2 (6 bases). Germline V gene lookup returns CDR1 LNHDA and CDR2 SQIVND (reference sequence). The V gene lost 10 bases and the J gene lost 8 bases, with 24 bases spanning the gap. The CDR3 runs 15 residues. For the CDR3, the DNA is TGTGCCACCTCTTCGGGGGACCAGGGCACACATGAGCAGTTCTTC. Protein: CATSSGDQGTHEQFF.

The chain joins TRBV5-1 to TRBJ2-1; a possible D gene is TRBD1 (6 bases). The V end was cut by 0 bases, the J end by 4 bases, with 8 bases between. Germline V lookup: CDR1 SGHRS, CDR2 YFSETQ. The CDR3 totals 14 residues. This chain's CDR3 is CASSLGDIYNEQFF. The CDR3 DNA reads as TGCGCCAGCAGCTTGGGGGACATATACAATGAGCAGTTCTTC.

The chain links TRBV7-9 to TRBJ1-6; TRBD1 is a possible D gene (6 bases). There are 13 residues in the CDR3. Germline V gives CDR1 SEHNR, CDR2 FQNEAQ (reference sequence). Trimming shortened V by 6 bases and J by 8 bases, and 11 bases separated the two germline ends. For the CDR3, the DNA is TGTGCCAGCAGTTCAGGGGCAGATTCACCCCTCCACTTT. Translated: CASSSGADSPLHF.

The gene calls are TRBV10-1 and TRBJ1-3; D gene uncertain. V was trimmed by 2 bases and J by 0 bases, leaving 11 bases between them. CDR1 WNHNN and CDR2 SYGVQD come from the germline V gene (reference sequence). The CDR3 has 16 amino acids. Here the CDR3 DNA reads TGCGCCAGCAGTGAGATATGTACAGCCTCTGGAAACACCATATATTTT. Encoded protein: CASSEICTASGNTIYF.

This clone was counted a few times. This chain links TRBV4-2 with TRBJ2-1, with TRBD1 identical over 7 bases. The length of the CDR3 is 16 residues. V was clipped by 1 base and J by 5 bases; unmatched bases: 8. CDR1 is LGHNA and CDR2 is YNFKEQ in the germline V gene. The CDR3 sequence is CASSQGAGTVDNEQFF. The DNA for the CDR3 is TGTGCCAGCAGCCAAGGGGCCGGGACAGTCGACAATGAGCAGTTCTTC.

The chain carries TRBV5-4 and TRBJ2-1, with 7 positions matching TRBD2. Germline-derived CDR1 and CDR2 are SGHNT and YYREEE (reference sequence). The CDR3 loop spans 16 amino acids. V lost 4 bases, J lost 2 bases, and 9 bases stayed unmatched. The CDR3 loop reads CASSTGDYGAYNEQFF. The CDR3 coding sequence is TGTGCCAGCAGCACCGGGGACTACGGGGCCTACAATGAGCAGTTCTTC.

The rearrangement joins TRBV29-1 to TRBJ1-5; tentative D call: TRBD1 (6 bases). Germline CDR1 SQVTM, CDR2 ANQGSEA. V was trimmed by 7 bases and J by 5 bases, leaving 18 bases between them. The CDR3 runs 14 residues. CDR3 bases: TGCAGCGCCCTCCGGGTAGAGGGGGATCAGCCCCAGCATTTT. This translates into CSALRVEGDQPQHF.

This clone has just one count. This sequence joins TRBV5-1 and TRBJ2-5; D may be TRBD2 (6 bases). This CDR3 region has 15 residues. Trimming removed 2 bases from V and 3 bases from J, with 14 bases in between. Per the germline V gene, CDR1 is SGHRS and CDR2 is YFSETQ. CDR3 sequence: CASSLLTGAEETQYF. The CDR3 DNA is TGCGCCAGCAGCTTACTGACGGGAGCGGAAGAGACCCAGTACTTC. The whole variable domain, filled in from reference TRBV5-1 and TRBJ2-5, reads KAGVTQTPRYLIKTRGQQVTLSCSPISGHRSVSWYQQTPGQGLQFLFEYFSETQRNKGNFPGRFSGRQFSNSRSEMNVSTLELGDSALYLCASSLLTGAEETQYFGPGTRLLVL.

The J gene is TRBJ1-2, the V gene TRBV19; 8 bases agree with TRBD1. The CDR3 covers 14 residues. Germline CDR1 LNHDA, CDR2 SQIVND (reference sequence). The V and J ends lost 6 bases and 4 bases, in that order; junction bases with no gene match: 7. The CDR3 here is CASSLRDRLYGYTF. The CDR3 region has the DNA TGTGCCAGTAGCTTAAGGGACAGGCTCTATGGCTACACCTTC.

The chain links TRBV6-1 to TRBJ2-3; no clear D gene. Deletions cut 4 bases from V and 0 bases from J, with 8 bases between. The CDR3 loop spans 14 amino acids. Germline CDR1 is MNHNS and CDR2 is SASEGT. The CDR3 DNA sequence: TGTGCCAGCAGTGGGTGGCGGAGCACAGATACGCAGTATTTT. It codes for CASSGWRSTDTQYF.

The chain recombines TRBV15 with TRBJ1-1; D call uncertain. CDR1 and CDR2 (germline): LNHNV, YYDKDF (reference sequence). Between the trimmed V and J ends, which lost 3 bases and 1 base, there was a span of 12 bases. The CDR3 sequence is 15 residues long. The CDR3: CATSRGDTENTEAFF. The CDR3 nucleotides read TGTGCCACCAGCAGGGGCGACACGGAGAACACTGAAGCTTTCTTT.

The CDR3 protein is CASSLGGTGTSYNEQFF. The CDR3, as DNA: TGCGCCAGCAGCTTAGGCGGGACAGGGACATCCTACAATGAGCAGTTCTTC. The chain carries TRBV5-1 and TRBJ2-1; 9 nucleotides line up with TRBD1. Losses at the gene ends were 2 bases for V and 1 base for J; bases not matched to a gene: 7. CDR3 length: 17 amino acids. Germline loops: CDR1 SGHRS, CDR2 YFSETQ.

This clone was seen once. This chain's CDR3 is CASRRTGGQEQFF. The CDR3 DNA reads TGCGCCAGCAGGAGAACAGGGGGGCAAGAGCAGTTCTTC. J is TRBJ2-1 and V is TRBV4-1, with 8 bases identical to TRBD1. The V gene end was trimmed by 6 bases and the J gene end by 10 bases; junction bases not matched to a gene: 8. From germline, CDR1 is MGHRA and CDR2 YSYEKL. There are 13 residues in the CDR3.

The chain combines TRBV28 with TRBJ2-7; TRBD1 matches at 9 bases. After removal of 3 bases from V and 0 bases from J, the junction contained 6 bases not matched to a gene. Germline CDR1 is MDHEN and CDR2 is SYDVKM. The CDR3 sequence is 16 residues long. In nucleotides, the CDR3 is TGTGCCAGCAGTTTTTTAGGACAGGGGCACTCCTACGAGCAGTACTTC. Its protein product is CASSFLGQGHSYEQYF.

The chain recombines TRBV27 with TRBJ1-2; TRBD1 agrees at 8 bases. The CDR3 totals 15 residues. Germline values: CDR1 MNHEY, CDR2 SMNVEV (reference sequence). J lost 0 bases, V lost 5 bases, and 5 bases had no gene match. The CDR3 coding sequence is TGTGCCAGCAGTCCCCGGGACAGGCCTAACTATGGCTACACCTTC. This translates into CASSPRDRPNYGYTF.

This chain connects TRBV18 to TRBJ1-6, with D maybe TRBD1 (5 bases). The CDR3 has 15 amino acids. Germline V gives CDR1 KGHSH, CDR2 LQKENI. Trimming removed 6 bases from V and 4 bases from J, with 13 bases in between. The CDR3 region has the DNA TGTGCCAGCTCTCAAAACCAGGGATATAATTCACCCCTCCACTTT. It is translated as CASSQNQGYNSPLHF. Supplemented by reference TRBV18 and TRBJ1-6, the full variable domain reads NAGVMQNPRHLVRRRGQEARLRCSPMKGHSHVYWYRQLPEEGLKFMVYLQKENIIDESGMPKERFSAEFPKEGPSILRIQQVVRGDSAAYFCASSQNQGYNSPLHFGNGTRLTVT.

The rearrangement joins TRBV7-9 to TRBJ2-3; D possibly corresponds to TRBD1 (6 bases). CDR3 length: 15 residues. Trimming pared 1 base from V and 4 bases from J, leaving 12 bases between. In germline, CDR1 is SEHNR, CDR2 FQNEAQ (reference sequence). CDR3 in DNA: TGTGCCAGCAGCTTAGACAGGGTTGGACCAGATACGCAGTATTTT. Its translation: CASSLDRVGPDTQYF.

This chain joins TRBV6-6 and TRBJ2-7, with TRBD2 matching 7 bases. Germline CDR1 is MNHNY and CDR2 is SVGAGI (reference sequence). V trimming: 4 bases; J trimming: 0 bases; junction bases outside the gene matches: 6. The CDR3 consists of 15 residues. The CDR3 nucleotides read TGTGCCAGCAGTTCCATCAGGGACTACTCCTACGAGCAGTACTTC. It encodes CASSSIRDYSYEQYF.

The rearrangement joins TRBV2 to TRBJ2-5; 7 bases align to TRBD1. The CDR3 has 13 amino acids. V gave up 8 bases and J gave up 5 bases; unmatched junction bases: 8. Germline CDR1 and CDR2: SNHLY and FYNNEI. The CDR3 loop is CASSSGGSETQYF. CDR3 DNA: TGTGCCAGCTCCTCAGGGGGTTCGGAGACCCAGTACTTC.

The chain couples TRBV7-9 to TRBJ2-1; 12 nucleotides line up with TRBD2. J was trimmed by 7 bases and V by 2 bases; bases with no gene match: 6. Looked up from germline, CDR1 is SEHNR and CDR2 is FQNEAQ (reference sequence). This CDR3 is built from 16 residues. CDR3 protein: CASSLPSGRARNEQFF. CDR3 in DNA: TGTGCCAGCAGCTTACCTAGCGGGAGGGCCCGGAATGAGCAGTTCTTC.

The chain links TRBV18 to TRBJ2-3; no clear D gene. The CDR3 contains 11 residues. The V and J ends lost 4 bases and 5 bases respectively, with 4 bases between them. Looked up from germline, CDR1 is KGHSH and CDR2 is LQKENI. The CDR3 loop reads CASSREDTQYF. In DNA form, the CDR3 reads TGTGCCAGCTCACGAGAAGATACGCAGTATTTT.

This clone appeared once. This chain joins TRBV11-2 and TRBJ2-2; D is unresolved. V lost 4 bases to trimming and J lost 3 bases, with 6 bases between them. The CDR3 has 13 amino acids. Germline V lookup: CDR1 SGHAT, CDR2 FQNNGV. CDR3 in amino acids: CASSSTDTGELFF. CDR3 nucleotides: TGTGCCAGCAGCTCTACCGACACCGGGGAGCTGTTTTTT.

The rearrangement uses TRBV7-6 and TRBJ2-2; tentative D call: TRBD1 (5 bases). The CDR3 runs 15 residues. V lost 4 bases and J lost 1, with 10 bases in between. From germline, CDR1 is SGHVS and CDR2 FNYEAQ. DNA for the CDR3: TGTGCCAGCAGCTCCTCAGGGTGGAACACCGGGGAGCTGTTTTTT. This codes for CASSSSGWNTGELFF.

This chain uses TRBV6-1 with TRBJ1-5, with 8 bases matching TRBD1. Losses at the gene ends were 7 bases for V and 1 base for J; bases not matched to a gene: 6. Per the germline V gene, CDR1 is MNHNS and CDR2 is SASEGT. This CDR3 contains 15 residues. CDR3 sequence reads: CASTPGGESNQPQHF. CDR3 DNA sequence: TGTGCCAGCACTCCAGGGGGCGAAAGCAATCAGCCCCAGCATTTT.